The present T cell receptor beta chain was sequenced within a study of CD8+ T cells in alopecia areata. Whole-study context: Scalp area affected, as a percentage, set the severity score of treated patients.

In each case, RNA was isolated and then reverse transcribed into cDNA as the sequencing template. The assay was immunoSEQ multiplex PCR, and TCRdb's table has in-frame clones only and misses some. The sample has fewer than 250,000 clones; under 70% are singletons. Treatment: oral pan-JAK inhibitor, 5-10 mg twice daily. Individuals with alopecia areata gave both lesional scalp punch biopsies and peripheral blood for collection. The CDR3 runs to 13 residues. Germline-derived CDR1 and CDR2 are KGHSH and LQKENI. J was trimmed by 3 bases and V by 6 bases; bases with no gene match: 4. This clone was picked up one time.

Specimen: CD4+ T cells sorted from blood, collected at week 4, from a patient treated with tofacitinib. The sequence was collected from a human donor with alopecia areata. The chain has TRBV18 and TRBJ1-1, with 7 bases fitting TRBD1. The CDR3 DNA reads TGTGCCAGCTCGTTCGGGACAGACACTGAAGCTTTCTTT. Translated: CASSFGTDTEAFF.